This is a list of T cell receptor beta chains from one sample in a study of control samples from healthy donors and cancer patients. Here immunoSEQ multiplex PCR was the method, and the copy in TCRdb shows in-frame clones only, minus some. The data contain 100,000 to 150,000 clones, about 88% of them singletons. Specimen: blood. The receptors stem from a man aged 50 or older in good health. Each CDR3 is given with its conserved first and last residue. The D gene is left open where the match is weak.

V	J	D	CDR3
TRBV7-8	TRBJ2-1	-	CATSDRAGYNEQFF
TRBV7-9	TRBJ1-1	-	CASSSTGGAYTEAFF
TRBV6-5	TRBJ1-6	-	CASSLGSYNSPLHF
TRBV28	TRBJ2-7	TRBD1	CASRSRDSYEQYF
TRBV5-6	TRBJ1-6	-	CASSLLGNNSPLHF
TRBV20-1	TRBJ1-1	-	CSASLYTTEAFF
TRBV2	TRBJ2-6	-	CASSDHSGANVLTF
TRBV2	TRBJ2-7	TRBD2	CASFSSGLAGYEQYF
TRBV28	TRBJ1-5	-	CASSLGQGIVQPQHF
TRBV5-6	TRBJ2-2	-	CASSYVQAGTGELFF
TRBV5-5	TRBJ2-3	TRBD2	CASSFLRTSGGADTQYF
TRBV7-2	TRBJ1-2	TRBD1	CASSPRDRGIYGYTF
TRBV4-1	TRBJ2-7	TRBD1	CASSQVGTGIYEQYF
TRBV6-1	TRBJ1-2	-	CASSESARVHFGYTF
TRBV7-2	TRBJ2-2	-	CASRNRGGNTGELFF
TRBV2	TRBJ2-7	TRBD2	CASRGGTRTYEQYF
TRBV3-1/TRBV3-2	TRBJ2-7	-	CASSQKIKNEQYF